This TCR beta chain comes out of a study of blood T cell repertoires in COVID-19 (dated by TCRdb to 2019 to 2021). Looking at the study overall: Samples from collaborators originated in the United States, Italy and Spain and spanned both the acute and convalescent phases of COVID-19. The material from the prospective study consisted of cDNA or gDNA derived from T cells, B-cell-depleted T cells, or PBMCs. Deeply sampled blood TCRbeta repertoires from subjects exposed to, actively infected with, or recovered from COVID-19 were included in the dataset. The repertoires were released in a freely available public database intended as a resource for research on the immune response to SARS-CoV-2. Samples came from the ongoing ImmuneRACE study (first 160 participants) plus 1,254 subjects from 6 global collaborators. Sample metadata almost always included a de-identified subject ID, COVID-19 status, age in years and sex. HLA class I and class II types, where available, came from metadata supplied by the sample provider rather than from assay-based typing. Broad study findings and their caveats: How much clinical and demographic metadata was included differed by source and by participant, and the metadata was provided uncurated.

This clone was counted a single time. This clone's antigen is unknown. Base qualities are not recorded, but no much larger clone differs from it by a single base. Collaborating institutions collected whole blood in K2EDTA tubes following their own protocols. For TCRbeta analysis, collaborators shipped samples in one of three forms: frozen whole blood, isolated PBMCs, or DNA extracted from either of those sample types. TCRbeta CDR3 regions were amplified from genomic DNA using the immunoSEQ Assay, a bias-controlled multiplex PCR. The paper's processing steps were these. Within the assay, amplification of reference gene primers was used to estimate how many nucleated cells each sample contained. Sequence reads were collapsed and filtered to measure the absolute abundance of every unique TCRbeta CDR3 rearrangement. Productive Simpson clonality was computed per sample as the square root of Simpson's diversity index over productive rearrangements. Not all clones reach the TCRdb copy of this immuneACCESS table, which keeps in-frame sequences only. Checked studies attribute under half of the gap to unresolved V genes and leave the rest unexplained. D and trimming come from the DNA, and the V and J calls and clone size come from that table. The sample has under 130,000 clones on record, roughly four fifths of them singletons. The ten most abundant clones make up 7.5% to 10% of the sample.

Taken from cysteine to phenylalanine, the CDR3 has 19 residues. The CDR3 DNA has 57 bases and is translated from base 1. The TCR originated in a woman in her 70s with acute or convalescent COVID-19. This receptor chain uses TRBV21-1 and TRBJ2-1; the table calls TRBD2, which could not be checked here. TRBV21-1 is classified as a pseudogene. Specimen: peripheral blood. The DNA reads TGTGCCAGCAGCAAAGGCCCGGGACTAGCGGGGGGCCCAGTGGGTGAGCAGTTCTTC. It codes for CASSKGPGLAGGPVGEQFF.